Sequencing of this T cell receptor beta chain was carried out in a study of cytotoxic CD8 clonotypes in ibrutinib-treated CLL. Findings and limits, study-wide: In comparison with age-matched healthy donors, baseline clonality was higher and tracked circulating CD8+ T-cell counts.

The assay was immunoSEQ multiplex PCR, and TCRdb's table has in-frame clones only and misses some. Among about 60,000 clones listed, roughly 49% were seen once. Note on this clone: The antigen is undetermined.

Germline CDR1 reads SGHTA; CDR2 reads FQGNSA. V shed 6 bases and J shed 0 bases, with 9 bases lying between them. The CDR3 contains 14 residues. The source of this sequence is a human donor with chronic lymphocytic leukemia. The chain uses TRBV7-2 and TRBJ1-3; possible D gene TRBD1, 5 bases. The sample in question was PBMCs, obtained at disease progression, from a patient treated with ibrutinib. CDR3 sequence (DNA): TGTGCCAGCAGTCCAGGGCCCTCTGGAAACACCATATATTTT. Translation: CASSPGPSGNTIYF.